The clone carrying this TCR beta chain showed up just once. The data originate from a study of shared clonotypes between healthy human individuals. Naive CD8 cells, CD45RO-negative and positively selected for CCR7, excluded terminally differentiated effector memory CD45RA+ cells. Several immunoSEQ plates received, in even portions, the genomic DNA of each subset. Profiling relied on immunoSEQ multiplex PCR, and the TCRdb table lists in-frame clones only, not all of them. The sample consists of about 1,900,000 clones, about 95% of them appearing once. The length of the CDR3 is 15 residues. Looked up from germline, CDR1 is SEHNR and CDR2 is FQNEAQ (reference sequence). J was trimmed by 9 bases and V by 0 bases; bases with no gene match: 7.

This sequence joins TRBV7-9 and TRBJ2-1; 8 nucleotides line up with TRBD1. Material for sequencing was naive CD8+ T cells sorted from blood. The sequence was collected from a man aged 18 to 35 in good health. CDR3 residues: CASSLALGQGAEQFF. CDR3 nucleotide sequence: TGTGCCAGCAGCTTAGCGCTAGGACAGGGAGCTGAGCAGTTCTTC.